This TCR beta chain came from a study of blood T cell repertoires in COVID-19. There are 13 residues in the CDR3. V was cut by 4 bases and J by 5 bases, with 9 bases left in between. Germline values: CDR1 SGDLS, CDR2 YYNGEE. This clone was recorded once. As handled by the study authors: Using reference gene primer amplification, nucleated cell counts were estimated. Profiling relied on immunoSEQ multiplex PCR, and the TCRdb table lists in-frame clones only, not all of them. V and J calls and clone size come straight from that table; D and trimming were deduced from the DNA. The sample lists around 220,000 clones, about 88% seen once, with 2% to 2.5% in the top ten.

The sequence derives from a woman in her thirties or forties who had recovered from COVID-19. The chain uses TRBV9 and TRBJ2-2, with TRBD2 as a possible D gene (6 bases). Sequencing was done on a sample of peripheral blood. The CDR3 coding sequence is TGTGCCAGCAGCCCGACTAGAACCGGGGAGCTGTTTTTT. Encoded protein: CASSPTRTGELFF. The full variable domain, rest sourced from reference TRBV9 and TRBJ2-2, is DSGVTQTPKHLITATGQRVTLRCSPRSGDLSVYWYQQSLDQGLQFLIQYYNGEERAKGNILERFSAQQFPDLHSELNLSSLELGDSALYFCASSPTRTGELFFGEGSRLTVL.